This paragraph covers one TCR beta chain sequence. As handled by the study authors: Reference gene primer amplification gave estimated nucleated cell counts. TCRdb's copy holds only in-frame clones and misses some; the assay was immunoSEQ multiplex PCR. V and J calls and clone size follow that table, whereas D and trimming were derived from the DNA. The repertoire holds roughly 150,000 clones, with around four fifths as singletons. CDR3 length equals 15 residues. Germline V gene sequence: CDR1 SGHNT, CDR2 YYREEE (reference sequence). V shed 4 bases and J 6 bases; nucleotides not matched to a gene: 8. The data were taken from a study of blood T cell repertoires in COVID-19.

The J gene is TRBJ2-7, the V gene TRBV5-4; 12 bases match TRBD1. The TCR was taken from a woman aged 45 to 65 who had recovered from COVID-19. The sample was PBMCs or T cells enriched from blood (not recorded which). CDR3 sequence (DNA): TGTGCCAGCAGCCCTACCGGGACAGGGGGCGCCGAGCAGTACTTC. It yields the protein CASSPTGTGGAEQYF.